This T cell receptor beta chain was identified during a study of human T cells and chemical hapten exposure. Study context: Diphenylcyclopropenone was applied weekly to patients' scalps across the roughly 23-week study.

Per germline, CDR1 KGHDR and CDR2 SFDVKD. This CDR3 is built from 11 residues. Trimming left V 9 bases short and J 6 bases short, with 7 bases between. Time point described: pre-sensitization, week 0. The treatment denotes: therapeutic diphenylcyclopropenone sensitization with weekly scalp DPC. Unfractionated whole blood served as the source for total RNA extraction. This clonotype was seen only a few times. The antigen is not known. Study findings and constraints: Expanded TCRs grouped into significantly more large CDR3 similarity clusters than controls produced.

TCRdb redid the calling of the RACE reads with MiXCR, one entry per CDR3 protein. The table has about 80,000 distinct CDR3 sequences, 14% seen once. Specimen: whole blood, collected in connection with sensitization to the hapten diphenylcyclopropenone (DPC). The sequence was obtained from a woman in her forties or fifties with alopecia areata. Some clones in this sample may be carry-over from other donors' samples. The V and J genes are TRBV24-1 and TRBJ2-2; no firm D call. CDR3 sequence (DNA): TGTGCCACCTTTGACCCCGGGGAGCTGTTTTTT. This encodes CATFDPGELFF.